This TCR beta chain is from a study of CD8 T cells in ankylosing spondylitis. Libraries of TCR beta came from quantitative 5'-RACE with molecular barcodes. Each CDR3 protein is one row after TCRdb ran MiXCR on the 5' RACE reads. The sample records about 240,000 distinct CDR3 sequences, 8% to 10% being singletons. The V gene end was trimmed by 4 bases and the J gene end by 2 bases; junction bases not matched to a gene: 9. The CDR3 runs 16 residues. The germline V gene has CDR1 LGHNA and CDR2 YSLEER. This clonotype was seen many times. Its antigen is not identified. Study-level points and caveats: A TCR beta motif made of roughly eight highly homologous variants seemed typical of ankylosing spondylitis blood.

The source is a female donor with ankylosing spondylitis or in good health (not recorded which). V gene TRBV4-3 combines with J gene TRBJ2-3; TRBD2 matches 7 bases. Source material: blood, either unsorted or a sorted T cell fraction (not recorded which). CDR3 nucleotide sequence: TGCGCCAGCAGCCCTTTAGGGAGCGGGACCACAGATACGCAGTATTTT. This gives the protein CASSPLGSGTTDTQYF.